This T cell receptor (beta chain) was captured in a study of blood T cell repertoires in COVID-19. Study-wide background: The United States, Italy and Spain provided the acute and convalescent COVID-19 samples. Sample material is recorded as cDNA or gDNA derived from T cells, B-cell-depleted T cells, or PBMCs.

As handled by the study authors: Researchers report that nucleated cell counts were estimated from reference gene primer amplification. The assay was immunoSEQ multiplex PCR, and TCRdb's table has in-frame clones only and misses some. That table furnishes V, J and clone size, whereas the DNA furnished D and trimming. The table lists roughly 260,000 clones, around 87% of them singletons, with about 2.1% in the top ten. This CDR3 comprises 17 residues. Germline V gives CDR1 MNHNS, CDR2 SASEGT. The V end was cut by 1 base, the J end by 4 bases, with 19 bases between. Source material: peripheral blood. V gene TRBV6-1 combines with J gene TRBJ2-5; a possible D gene is TRBD1 (7 bases). The TCR sequence derives from a woman aged 50 to 60 with acute or convalescent COVID-19. As DNA, the CDR3 is TGTGCCAGCAGTGAAGTCACCCGATCAGGGGGAGGAGAGACCCAGTACTTC. The encoded protein is CASSEVTRSGGGETQYF.